This T cell receptor beta chain was documented in a study of shared clonotypes between healthy human individuals. The study's findings and limits: Rarefaction curves obtained for sorted subsets showed sequencing incomplete despite large depth. The sharing of 4.5% to 6.5% of naive CD4 clonotypes was seen across a handful of donors. Naive subsets generally exceeded memory subsets in estimated richness. It was only blood that was sampled, and tissue repertoires likely differ.

Points on this clone: Antigen: not known.

The V end was cut by 4 bases, the J end by 5 bases, with 14 bases between. Per germline, CDR1 SQVTM and CDR2 ANQGSEA. The length of the CDR3 is 13 residues. Clones were read by immunoSEQ multiplex PCR, and TCRdb kept only the in-frame ones, dropping some. The sample holds 900,000 to 1,200,000 clones, approximately 78% seen once. The TCR was taken from a young man in good health. Some clones in this sample may be carry-over from other donors' samples. Sequencing used memory CD4+ T cells from PBMCs. Subset defined: CD45RA-negative fraction. The chain is built from TRBV29-1 and TRBJ1-1; unclear D gene. CDR3 sequence reads: CSVVLTLGTEAFF. DNA of the CDR3: TGCAGCGTTGTTTTGACGTTAGGGACTGAAGCTTTCTTT. Variable domain in full (rest from reference TRBV29-1 and TRBJ1-1): SAVISQKPSRDICQRGTSLTIQCQVDSQVTMMFWYRQQPGQSLTLIATANQGSEATYESGFVIDKFPISRPNLTFSTLTVSNMSPEDSSIYLCSVVLTLGTEAFFGQGTRLTVV.